Following are 27 T cell receptor beta chains from one sample sequenced in a study of OX40 agonist ivuxolimab in advanced cancers. Data came from immunoSEQ multiplex PCR; TCRdb stores just in-frame clones and leaves some out. Of some 62,000 clones in the sample, 80% to 95% were seen once. The sequencing here drew on CD4+ or CD8+ T cells sorted from blood, taken in a trial of the OX40 agonist ivuxolimab. The receptor set was obtained from an adult with an advanced solid tumor such as melanoma, head and neck, liver or kidney cancer.

The V gene is TRBV5-6, the J gene TRBJ1-3, with D unresolved. The CDR3 loop spans 14 amino acids. CDR1 is SGHDT and CDR2 is YYEEEE in the germline V gene. The germline V and J ends were trimmed by 0 bases and 0 bases, with 4 bases remaining between them. The CDR3 loop is CASSLGVSGNTIYF. The CDR3 DNA is TGTGCCAGCAGCTTGGGAGTCTCTGGAAACACCATATATTTT.

CDR3 region: CASSLKGQMNTEAFF. DNA for the CDR3: TGTGCCAGCAGCTTAAAAGGGCAGATGAACACTGAAGCTTTCTTT. The chain recombines TRBV11-3 with TRBJ1-1; D gene uncertain. The CDR3 sequence is 15 residues long. V was shortened by 2 bases and J by 0 bases, with 10 bases between the two germline ends. In germline, CDR1 is SGHNT, CDR2 YENEEA.

The chain combines TRBV4-1 with TRBJ2-1, with D tentatively TRBD2 (6 bases). The CDR3 consists of 15 residues. The ends were cut back, 4 bases at V and 4 bases at J, with 14 bases in the middle. Germline V gene sequence: CDR1 MGHRA, CDR2 YSYEKL. The CDR3 DNA follows: TGCGCCAGCAGCCCGGGACTGCACAAATACAATGAGCAGTTCTTC. It yields the protein CASSPGLHKYNEQFF.

For the CDR3, the DNA is TGCGCCAGCAGCCATGACGGACAGAGTAACTATGGCTACACCTTC. It is translated as CASSHDGQSNYGYTF. The chain is built from TRBV4-3 and TRBJ1-2; D might be TRBD1 (6 bases). Trimming left V 3 bases short and J 1 base short, with 12 bases between. In germline, CDR1 is LGHNA, CDR2 YSLEER. This CDR3 contains 15 residues.

In nucleotides, the CDR3 is TGTGCCAGCAGACCATCGAGACAGGGGGCTTTCTTTGGCTACACCTTC. Its translation: CASRPSRQGAFFGYTF. The chain combines TRBV5-6 with TRBJ1-2, with TRBD1 matching 10 bases. Germline CDR1 and CDR2: SGHDT and YYEEEE. The trim removed 5 bases at V and 7 bases at J, leaving 14 bases unmatched. The CDR3 covers 16 residues.

The chain is built from TRBV4-3 and TRBJ2-7, with D hard to call. This CDR3 is 16 amino acids long. V was trimmed by 0 bases and J by 5 bases, leaving 17 bases between them. The germline V gene encodes CDR1 LGHNA and CDR2 YSLEER. In nucleotides, the CDR3 is TGCGCCAGCAGCCAAGACTCGGGTCTGGGCCTTGACGAGCAGTACTTC. Protein product: CASSQDSGLGLDEQYF.

CDR3 sequence reads: CASSLAGDIYEQYF. The CDR3 DNA reads as TGTGCCAGCAGCTTAGCGGGGGACATCTACGAGCAGTACTTC. The chain has TRBV7-9 and TRBJ2-7; a possible D gene is TRBD1 (6 bases). Germline assignment: CDR1 SEHNR and CDR2 FQNEAQ (reference sequence). This CDR3 has 14 residues. V shed 0 bases and J shed 3 bases, with 9 bases lying between them. The full variable domain, its missing parts supplied by reference TRBV7-9 and TRBJ2-7, is DTGVSQNPRHKITKRGQNVTFRCDPISEHNRLYWYRQTLGQGPEFLTYFQNEAQLEKSRLLSDRFSAERPKGSFSTLEIQRTEQGDSAMYLCASSLAGDIYEQYFGPGTRLTVT.

V is TRBV7-8 and J is TRBJ2-5; no reliable D call. Deletions cut 0 bases from V and 5 bases from J, with 10 bases between. This CDR3 is 14 amino acids long. Per the germline V gene, CDR1 is SGHVS and CDR2 is FQNEAQ. CDR3 sequence (DNA): TGTGCCAGCAGCTTAGCGTTGTACGGGGAGACCCAGTACTTC. Translation: CASSLALYGETQYF.

The chain couples TRBV19 to TRBJ1-2; D is unclear. The CDR3 is 16 amino acids. The germline V and J ends were trimmed by 1 base and 4 bases, with 16 bases remaining between them. Germline V gives CDR1 LNHDA, CDR2 SQIVND (reference sequence). This chain's CDR3 is CASSIVWEGLGYGYTF. CDR3 DNA sequence: TGTGCCAGTAGTATAGTTTGGGAGGGTTTGGGCTATGGCTACACCTTC.

The rearrangement joins TRBV13 to TRBJ2-7, with TRBD1 as a possible D gene (6 bases). The germline CDR1 and CDR2 sequences are PRHDT and FYEKMQ (reference sequence). The germline V and J ends were trimmed by 1 base and 3 bases, with 13 bases remaining between them. This CDR3 has 15 residues. This CDR3 is CASSLEGDTRYEQYF. As DNA, the CDR3 is TGTGCCAGCAGCTTAGAGGGGGACACACGCTACGAGCAGTACTTC.

The genes are TRBV20-1 and TRBJ1-2; no firm D call. Between the trimmed V and J ends, which lost 8 bases and 5 bases, there was a span of 6 bases. Germline loops: CDR1 DFQATT, CDR2 SNEGSKA (reference sequence). The CDR3 extends over 9 amino acids. CDR3 residues: CSSQYGYTF. Here the CDR3 DNA reads TGCAGTTCCCAGTATGGCTACACCTTC.

The rearrangement uses TRBV27 and TRBJ2-7, with TRBD2 as a possible D gene (5 bases). Germline V CDR1 and CDR2: MNHEY, SMNVEV (reference sequence). The germline V and J ends were trimmed by 2 bases and 1 base, with 12 bases remaining between them. The CDR3 runs 15 residues. CDR3 bases: TGTGCCAGCAGTTTAGGTCTACTAGGTTCCTACGAGCAGTACTTC. Its translation is CASSLGLLGSYEQYF.

The chain is built from TRBV6-5 and TRBJ2-5, with D perhaps matching TRBD2 (6 bases). Trimming left V 6 bases short and J 7 bases short, with 18 bases between. There are 14 residues in the CDR3. In germline, CDR1 is MNHEY, CDR2 SVGAGI. The CDR3 coding sequence is TGTGCCAGCAGGAGGACCCAAGGCGGGGCGACCCAGTACTTC. It translates to CASRRTQGGATQYF.

The chain employs TRBV6-1 and TRBJ1-5, with unresolved D. This CDR3 contains 13 residues. Germline V gives CDR1 MNHNS, CDR2 SASEGT. V dropped 6 bases and J dropped 4 bases, with 10 bases sitting between them. CDR3 sequence reads: CASREVRNQPQHF. The CDR3 coding sequence is TGTGCCAGCAGGGAGGTCCGGAATCAGCCCCAGCATTTT.

The V and J genes are TRBV9 and TRBJ2-1; no clear D. CDR3 length: 16 amino acids. V lost 0 bases, J lost 0 bases, and 10 bases lay in between. The germline V gene has CDR1 SGDLS and CDR2 YYNGEE. CDR3 region: CASSVEARPSYNEQFF. The DNA of the CDR3 is TGTGCCAGCAGCGTAGAAGCCAGACCCTCCTACAATGAGCAGTTCTTC.

This clone occurred once. The rearrangement links TRBV2 to TRBJ2-5; 8 bases line up with TRBD2. The CDR3 has 15 amino acids. With V trimmed by 4 bases and J by 4 bases, 8 bases remained unmatched. Germline CDR1 reads SNHLY; CDR2 reads FYNNEI. CDR3 in DNA: TGTGCCAGCAGTGCACTGAGCGGGAGACCAGAGACCCAGTACTTC. This translates into CASSALSGRPETQYF.

CDR3 protein: CASSQGETENSGANVLTF. CDR3 nucleotides: TGCGCCAGCAGCCAAGGGGAGACAGAAAACTCTGGGGCCAACGTCCTGACTTTC. This chain joins TRBV4-3 and TRBJ2-6, with D perhaps being TRBD1 or TRBD2 (5 bases each). V was clipped by 1 base and J by 0 bases, with 13 bases between them. CDR3 length equals 18 residues. From germline, CDR1 is LGHNA and CDR2 YSLEER.

The CDR3 loop reads CASSEGGGLGNQPQHF. The DNA of the CDR3 is TGTGCCAGCAGTGAAGGGGGTGGTCTGGGCAATCAGCCCCAGCATTTT. The rearrangement uses TRBV6-1 and TRBJ1-5; the D is unclear. The germline CDR1 and CDR2 sequences are MNHNS and SASEGT. The CDR3 is 16 amino acids. The ends were cut back, 1 base at V and 2 bases at J, with 12 bases in the middle.

The rearrangement joins TRBV19 to TRBJ2-2; D might be TRBD2 (7 bases). Trimming cost V 4 bases and J 5 bases, with 11 bases left between them. The CDR3 runs 14 residues. Per the germline V gene, CDR1 is LNHDA and CDR2 is SQIVND (reference sequence). The CDR3 loop is CASSTEGGTGELFF. The CDR3 nucleotides read TGTGCCAGTAGTACGGAGGGGGGGACCGGGGAGCTGTTTTTT.

V usage is TRBV29-1 and J usage is TRBJ1-1; D uncertain. The CDR3 runs to 13 residues. V lost 3 bases, J lost 0 bases, and 8 bases lay in between. CDR1 and CDR2 from the germline V gene are SQVTM and ANQGSEA. DNA of the CDR3: TGCAGCGTTGAGGAAGAAATGAACACTGAAGCTTTCTTT. Translating gives CSVEEEMNTEAFF.

The V call is TRBV6-6, the J call TRBJ2-2; D is possibly TRBD2 (6 bases). The germline V and J ends were trimmed by 6 bases and 1 base, with 9 bases remaining between them. The CDR3 runs to 14 residues. CDR1 MNHNY and CDR2 SVGAGI come from the germline V gene (reference sequence). Written as DNA, the CDR3 is TGTGCCAGCAGCTGGGACTTGAACACCGGGGAGCTGTTTTTT. It yields the protein CASSWDLNTGELFF.

This chain connects TRBV28 to TRBJ2-1, with a possible D match to TRBD1 (6 bases). This CDR3 comprises 14 residues. The germline gives CDR1 MDHEN, CDR2 SYDVKM. Trimming shortened V by 5 bases and J by 4 bases, and 12 bases separated the two germline ends. CDR3 sequence (DNA): TGTGCCAGCAGTCACCGACAGGAATACAATGAGCAGTTCTTC. It encodes CASSHRQEYNEQFF.

The V and J genes are TRBV27 and TRBJ1-5; D is undetermined. V lost 6 bases and J 0 bases, leaving 6 bases between the germline ends. The CDR3 totals 13 residues. Germline V gene data show CDR1 as MNHEY and CDR2 as SMNVEV (reference sequence). The CDR3 DNA reads TGTGCCAGCAGCGACACTAGCAATCAGCCCCAGCATTTT. This translates into CASSDTSNQPQHF.

The chain recombines TRBV7-9 with TRBJ2-7; TRBD2 aligns across 7 bases. Germline V lookup: CDR1 SEHNR, CDR2 FQNEAQ (reference sequence). V gave up 5 bases and J gave up 3 bases; unmatched junction bases: 13. The CDR3 has 16 amino acids. CDR3 sequence: CASSLHGGGFLYEQYF. The CDR3 DNA is TGTGCCAGCAGCCTCCACGGGGGAGGGTTTCTCTACGAGCAGTACTTC.

The chain has TRBV5-1 and TRBJ2-1; 11 nucleotides line up with TRBD2. The CDR3 sequence is 17 residues long. J was trimmed by 0 bases and V by 4 bases; bases with no gene match: 6. The V gene's germline CDR1 is SGHRS and CDR2 YFSETQ. As DNA, the CDR3 is TGCGCCAGCAGCCCGACTAGCGGGGCGAGCTCCTACAATGAGCAGTTCTTC. It yields the protein CASSPTSGASSYNEQFF.

V is TRBV19 and J is TRBJ1-5; no firm D call. The CDR3 is 14 residues long. With 0 bases removed from V and 1 base from J, the gap between germline ends came to 4 bases. Germline CDR1 is LNHDA and CDR2 is SQIVND (reference sequence). The CDR3 DNA reads as TGTGCCAGTAGTATAGATCCGAGCAATCAGCCCCAGCATTTT. Protein: CASSIDPSNQPQHF.

The rearrangement uses TRBV5-1 and TRBJ2-7, with 10 nucleotides matching TRBD1. The CDR3 consists of 15 residues. Trimming took 0 bases from V and 5 from J; bases not matched to a gene: 5. The germline CDR1 and CDR2 sequences are SGHRS and YFSETQ. CDR3 loop: CASSLGQGARDEQYF. CDR3 coding DNA: TGCGCCAGCAGCTTGGGACAGGGGGCAAGGGACGAGCAGTACTTC.